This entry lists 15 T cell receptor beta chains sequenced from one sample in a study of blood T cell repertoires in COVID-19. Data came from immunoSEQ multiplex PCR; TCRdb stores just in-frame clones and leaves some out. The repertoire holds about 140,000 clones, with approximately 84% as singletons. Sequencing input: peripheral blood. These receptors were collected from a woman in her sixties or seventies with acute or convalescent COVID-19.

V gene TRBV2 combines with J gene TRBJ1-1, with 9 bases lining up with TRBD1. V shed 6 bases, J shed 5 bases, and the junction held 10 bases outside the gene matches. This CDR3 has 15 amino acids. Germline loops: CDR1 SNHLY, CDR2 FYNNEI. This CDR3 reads CASRVSQTGGTEAFF. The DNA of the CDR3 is TGTGCCAGCAGAGTTTCTCAGACAGGGGGGACTGAAGCTTTCTTT.

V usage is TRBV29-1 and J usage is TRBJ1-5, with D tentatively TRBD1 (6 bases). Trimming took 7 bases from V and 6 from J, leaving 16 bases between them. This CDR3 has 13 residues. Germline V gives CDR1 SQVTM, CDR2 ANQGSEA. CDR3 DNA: TGCAGCGCCCTAACAGGGTCCGGTCAGCCCCAGCATTTT. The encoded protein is CSALTGSGQPQHF.

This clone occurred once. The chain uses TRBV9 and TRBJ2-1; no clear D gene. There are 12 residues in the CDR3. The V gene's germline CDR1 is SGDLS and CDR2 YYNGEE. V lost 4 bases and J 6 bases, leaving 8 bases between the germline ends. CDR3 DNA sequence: TGTGCCAGCAGCAGCCGATCCAATGAGCAGTTCTTC. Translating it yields CASSSRSNEQFF.

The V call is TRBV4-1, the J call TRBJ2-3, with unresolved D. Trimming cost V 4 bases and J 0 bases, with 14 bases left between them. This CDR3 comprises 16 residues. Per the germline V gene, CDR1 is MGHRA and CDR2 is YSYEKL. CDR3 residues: CASSLQQLLSTDTQYF. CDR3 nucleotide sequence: TGCGCCAGCAGCCTCCAACAGTTGCTCAGCACAGATACGCAGTATTTT.

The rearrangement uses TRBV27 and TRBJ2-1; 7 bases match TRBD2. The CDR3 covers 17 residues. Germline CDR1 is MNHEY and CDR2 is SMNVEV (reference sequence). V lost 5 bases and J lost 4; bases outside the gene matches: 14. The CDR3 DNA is TGTGCCAGCAGTCCTGATTGGGAGGGAGTCTTGTACAATGAGCAGTTCTTC. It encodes CASSPDWEGVLYNEQFF.

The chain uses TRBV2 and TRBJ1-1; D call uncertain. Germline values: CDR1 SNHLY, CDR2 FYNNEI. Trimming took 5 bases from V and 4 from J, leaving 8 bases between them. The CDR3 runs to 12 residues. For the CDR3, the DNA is TGTGCCAGCAGTATGGGCATCACTGAAGCTTTCTTT. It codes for CASSMGITEAFF.

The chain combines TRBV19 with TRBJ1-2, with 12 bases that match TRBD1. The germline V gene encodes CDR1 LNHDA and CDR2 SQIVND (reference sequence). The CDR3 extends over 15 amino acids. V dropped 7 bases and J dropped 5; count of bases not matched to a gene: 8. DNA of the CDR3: TGTGCCAGTACTCCCGGGACAGGGGGCAGTTATGGCTACACCTTC. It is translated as CASTPGTGGSYGYTF.

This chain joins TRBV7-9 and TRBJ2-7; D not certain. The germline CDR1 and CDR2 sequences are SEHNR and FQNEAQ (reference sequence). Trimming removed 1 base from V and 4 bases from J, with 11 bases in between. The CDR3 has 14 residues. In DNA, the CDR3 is TGTGCCAGCAGCTTAGTGGAGAGCGATTACGAGCAGTACTTC. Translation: CASSLVESDYEQYF.

CDR3 loop: CSVEWGGTEAFF. The CDR3 DNA reads as TGCAGCGTTGAATGGGGAGGCACTGAAGCTTTCTTT. V gene TRBV29-1 combines with J gene TRBJ1-1; no definite D call. The V and J ends lost 2 bases and 4 bases respectively, with 8 bases between them. The CDR3 totals 12 residues. From germline, CDR1 is SQVTM and CDR2 ANQGSEA.

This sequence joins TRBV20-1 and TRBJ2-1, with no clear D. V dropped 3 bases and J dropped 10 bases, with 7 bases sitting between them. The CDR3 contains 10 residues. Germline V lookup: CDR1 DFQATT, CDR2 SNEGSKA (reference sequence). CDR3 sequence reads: CSARLEEQFF. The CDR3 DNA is TGCAGTGCTAGGTTAGAGGAGCAGTTCTTC.

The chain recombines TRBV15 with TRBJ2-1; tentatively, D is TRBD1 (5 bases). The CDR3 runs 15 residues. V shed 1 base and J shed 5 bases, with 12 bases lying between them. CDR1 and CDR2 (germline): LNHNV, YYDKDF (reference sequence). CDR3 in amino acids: CATSRAPREDNEQFF. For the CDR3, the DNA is TGTGCCACCAGCAGAGCCCCCAGGGAAGACAATGAGCAGTTCTTC.

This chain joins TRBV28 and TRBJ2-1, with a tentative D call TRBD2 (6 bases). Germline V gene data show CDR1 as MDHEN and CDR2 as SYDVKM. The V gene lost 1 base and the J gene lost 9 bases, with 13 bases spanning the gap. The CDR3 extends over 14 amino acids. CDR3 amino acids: CASSLLGGRIEQFF. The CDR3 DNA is TGTGCCAGCAGTTTATTGGGGGGTAGGATTGAGCAGTTCTTC.

The CDR3 protein is CASSLTGGVYGYTF. CDR3 DNA: TGTGCCAGCAGCTTGACAGGAGGTGTATATGGCTACACCTTC. The chain uses TRBV7-9 and TRBJ1-2; possibly TRBD1 for D (6 bases). CDR1 and CDR2 (germline): SEHNR, FQNEAQ (reference sequence). The CDR3 length is 14 residues. The V gene lost 3 bases and the J gene lost 5 bases, with 13 bases spanning the gap.

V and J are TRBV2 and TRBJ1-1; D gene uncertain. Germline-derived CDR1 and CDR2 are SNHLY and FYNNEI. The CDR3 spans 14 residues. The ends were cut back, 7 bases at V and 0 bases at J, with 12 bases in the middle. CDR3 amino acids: CASTLTAVNTEAFF. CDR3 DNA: TGTGCCAGCACCCTAACGGCGGTGAACACTGAAGCTTTCTTT.

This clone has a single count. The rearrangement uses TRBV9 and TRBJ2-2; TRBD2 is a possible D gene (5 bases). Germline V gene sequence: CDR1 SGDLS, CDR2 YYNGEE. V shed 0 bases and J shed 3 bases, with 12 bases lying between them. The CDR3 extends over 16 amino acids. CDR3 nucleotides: TGTGCCAGCAGCGTAGCCTCCGGGGTGGACACCGGGGAGCTGTTTTTT. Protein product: CASSVASGVDTGELFF.